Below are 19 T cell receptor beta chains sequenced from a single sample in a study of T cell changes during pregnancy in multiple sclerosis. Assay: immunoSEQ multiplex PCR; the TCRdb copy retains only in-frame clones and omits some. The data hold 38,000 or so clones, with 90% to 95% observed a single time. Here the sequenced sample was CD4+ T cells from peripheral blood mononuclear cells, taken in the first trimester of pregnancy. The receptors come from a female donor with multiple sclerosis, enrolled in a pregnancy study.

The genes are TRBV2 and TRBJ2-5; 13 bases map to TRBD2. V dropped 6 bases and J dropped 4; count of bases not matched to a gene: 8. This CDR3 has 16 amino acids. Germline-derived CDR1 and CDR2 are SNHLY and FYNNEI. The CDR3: CASSRGRLAGGETQYF. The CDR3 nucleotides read TGTGCCAGCAGCCGAGGAAGACTAGCGGGGGGAGAGACCCAGTACTTC.

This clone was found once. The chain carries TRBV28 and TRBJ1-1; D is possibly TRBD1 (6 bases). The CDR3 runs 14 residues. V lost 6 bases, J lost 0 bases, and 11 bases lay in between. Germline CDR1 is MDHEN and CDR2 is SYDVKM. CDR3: CASSSGQMNTEAFF. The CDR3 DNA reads TGTGCCAGCAGCTCTGGACAGATGAACACTGAAGCTTTCTTT.

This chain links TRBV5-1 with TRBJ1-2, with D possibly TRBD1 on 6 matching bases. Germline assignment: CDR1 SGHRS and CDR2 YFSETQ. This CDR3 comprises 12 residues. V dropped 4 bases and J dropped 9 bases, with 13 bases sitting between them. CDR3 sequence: CASSGGQWSYTF. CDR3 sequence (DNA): TGCGCCAGCAGCGGAGGACAGTGGAGCTACACCTTC.

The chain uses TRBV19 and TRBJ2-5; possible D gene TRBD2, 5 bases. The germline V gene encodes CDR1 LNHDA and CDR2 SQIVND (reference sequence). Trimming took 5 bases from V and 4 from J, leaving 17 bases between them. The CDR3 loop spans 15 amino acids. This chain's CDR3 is CASSDRGSGGETQYF. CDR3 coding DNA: TGTGCCAGTAGTGACCGGGGAAGTGGTGGAGAGACCCAGTACTTC. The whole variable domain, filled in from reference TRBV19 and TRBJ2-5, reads DGGITQSPKYLFRKEGQNVTLSCEQNLNHDAMYWYRQDPGQGLRLIYYSQIVNDFQKGDIAEGYSVSREKKESFPLTVTSAQKNPTAFYLCASSDRGSGGETQYFGPGTRLLVL.

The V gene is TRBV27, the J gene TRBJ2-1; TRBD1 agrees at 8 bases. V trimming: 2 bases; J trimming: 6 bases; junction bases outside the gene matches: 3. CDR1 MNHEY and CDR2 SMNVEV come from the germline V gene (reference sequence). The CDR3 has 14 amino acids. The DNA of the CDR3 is TGTGCCAGCAGTTTAACCAGGGGGCCCAATGAGCAGTTCTTC. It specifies CASSLTRGPNEQFF.

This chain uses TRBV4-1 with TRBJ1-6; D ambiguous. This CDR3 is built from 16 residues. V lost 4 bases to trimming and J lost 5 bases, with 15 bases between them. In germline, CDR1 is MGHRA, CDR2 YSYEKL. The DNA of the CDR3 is TGCGCCAGCAGCCTCCTCCGACCCGAGGATAATTCACCCCTCCACTTT. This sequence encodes CASSLLRPEDNSPLHF.

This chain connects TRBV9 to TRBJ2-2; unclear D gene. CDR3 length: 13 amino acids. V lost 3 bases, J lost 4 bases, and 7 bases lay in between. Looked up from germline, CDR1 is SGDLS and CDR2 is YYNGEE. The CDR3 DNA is TGTGCCAGCAGCGCCCTAGGCACCGGGGAGCTGTTTTTT. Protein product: CASSALGTGELFF.

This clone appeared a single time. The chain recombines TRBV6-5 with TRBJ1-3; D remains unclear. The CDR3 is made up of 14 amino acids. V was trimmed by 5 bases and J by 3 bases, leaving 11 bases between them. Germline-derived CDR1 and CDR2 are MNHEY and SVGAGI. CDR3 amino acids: CASSTVTGGNTIYF. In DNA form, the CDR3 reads TGTGCCAGCAGTACCGTGACTGGTGGAAACACCATATATTTT.

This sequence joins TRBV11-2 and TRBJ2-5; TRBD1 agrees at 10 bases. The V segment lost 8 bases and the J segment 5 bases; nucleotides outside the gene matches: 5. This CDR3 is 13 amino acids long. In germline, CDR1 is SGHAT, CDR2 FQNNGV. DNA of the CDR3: TGTGCCAGCGAGGACAGGGGGAAGGAGACCCAGTACTTC. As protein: CASEDRGKETQYF.

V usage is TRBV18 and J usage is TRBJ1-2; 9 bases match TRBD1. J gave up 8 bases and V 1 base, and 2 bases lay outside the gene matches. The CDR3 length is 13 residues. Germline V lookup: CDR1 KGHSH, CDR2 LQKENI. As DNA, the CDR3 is TGTGCCAGCTCACCACTGGACAGGGGAGGCTACACCTTC. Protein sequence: CASSPLDRGGYTF.

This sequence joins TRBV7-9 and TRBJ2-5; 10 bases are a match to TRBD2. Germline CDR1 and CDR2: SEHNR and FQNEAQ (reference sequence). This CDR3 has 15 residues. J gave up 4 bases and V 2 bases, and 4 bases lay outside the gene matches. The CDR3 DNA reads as TGTGCCAGCAGCTTATTAGCGGGAGGAAGAGAGACCCAGTACTTC. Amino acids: CASSLLAGGRETQYF.

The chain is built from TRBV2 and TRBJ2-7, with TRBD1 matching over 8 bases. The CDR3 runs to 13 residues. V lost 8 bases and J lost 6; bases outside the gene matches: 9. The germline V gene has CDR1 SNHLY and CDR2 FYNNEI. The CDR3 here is CASGQDRVGEQYF. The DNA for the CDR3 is TGTGCCAGCGGACAGGACAGGGTAGGCGAGCAGTACTTC.

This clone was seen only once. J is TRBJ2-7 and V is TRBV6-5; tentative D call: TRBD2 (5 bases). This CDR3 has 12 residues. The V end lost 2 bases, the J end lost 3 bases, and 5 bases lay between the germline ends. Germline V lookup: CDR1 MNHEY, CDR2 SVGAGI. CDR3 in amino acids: CASSYAGYEQYF. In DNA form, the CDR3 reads TGTGCCAGCAGTTACGCGGGCTACGAGCAGTACTTC.

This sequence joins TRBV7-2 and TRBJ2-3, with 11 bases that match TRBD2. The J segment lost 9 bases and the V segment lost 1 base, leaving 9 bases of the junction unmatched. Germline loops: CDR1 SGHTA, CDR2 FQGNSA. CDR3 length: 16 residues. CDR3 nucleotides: TGTGCCAGCAGCTTAGTAGCGGGGGGGGGCGTCTGGACGCAGTATTTT. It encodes CASSLVAGGGVWTQYF.

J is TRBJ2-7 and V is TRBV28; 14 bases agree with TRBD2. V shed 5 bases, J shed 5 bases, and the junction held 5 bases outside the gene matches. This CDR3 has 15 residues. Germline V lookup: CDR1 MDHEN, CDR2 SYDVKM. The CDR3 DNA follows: TGTGCCAGCAGTATAGGGACTAGCGGGAGAAACGAGCAGTACTTC. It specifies CASSIGTSGRNEQYF.

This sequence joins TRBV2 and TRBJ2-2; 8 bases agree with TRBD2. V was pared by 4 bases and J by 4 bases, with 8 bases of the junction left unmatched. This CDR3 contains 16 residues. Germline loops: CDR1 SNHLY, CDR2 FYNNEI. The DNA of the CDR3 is TGTGCCAGCAGTGTGATGGCGGGGGGTCGCACCGGGGAGCTGTTTTTT. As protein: CASSVMAGGRTGELFF.

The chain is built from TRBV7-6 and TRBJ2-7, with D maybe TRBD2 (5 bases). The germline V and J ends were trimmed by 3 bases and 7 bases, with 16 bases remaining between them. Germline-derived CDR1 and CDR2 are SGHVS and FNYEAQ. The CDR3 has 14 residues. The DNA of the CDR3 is TGTGCCAGCAGCTTGGTTGAGGGCGAGGGTGAGCAGTACTTC. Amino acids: CASSLVEGEGEQYF.

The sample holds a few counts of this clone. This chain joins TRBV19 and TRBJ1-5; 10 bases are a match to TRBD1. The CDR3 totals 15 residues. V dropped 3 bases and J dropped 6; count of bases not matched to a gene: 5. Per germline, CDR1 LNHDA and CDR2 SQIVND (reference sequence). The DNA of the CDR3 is TGTGCCAGTAGTATGAGACAGGGGGCGAGTCAGCCCCAGCATTTT. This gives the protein CASSMRQGASQPQHF. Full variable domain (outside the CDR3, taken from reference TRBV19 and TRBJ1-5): DGGITQSPKYLFRKEGQNVTLSCEQNLNHDAMYWYRQDPGQGLRLIYYSQIVNDFQKGDIAEGYSVSREKKESFPLTVTSAQKNPTAFYLCASSMRQGASQPQHFGDGTRLSIL.

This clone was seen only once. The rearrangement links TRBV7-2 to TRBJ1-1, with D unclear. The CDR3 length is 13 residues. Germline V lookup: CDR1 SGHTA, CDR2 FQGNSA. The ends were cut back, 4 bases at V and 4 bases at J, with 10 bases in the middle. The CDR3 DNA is TGTGCCAGCAGCTCCCCGAGATCCACTGAAGCTTTCTTT. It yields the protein CASSSPRSTEAFF.